This T cell receptor beta chain comes out of a study of cytomegalovirus exposure and HLA in healthy donors. General study results and limits: There were some public TCRs occurring in many donors, but most TCR sequences were rare. The study listed roughly 160 cytomegalovirus-associated TCR beta chains.

In regard to this clone: Its antigen is unknown.

The study ran its PCR with 60 Vbeta and 13 Jbeta primers. The protocol was immunoSEQ multiplex PCR, while the TCRdb copy is restricted to in-frame clones and leaves out a portion. The sample holds 150,000 to 200,000 clones, about 77% seen once. Germline loops: CDR1 SGHVS, CDR2 FQNEAQ. V shed 5 bases and J shed 0 bases, with 16 bases lying between them. The length of the CDR3 is 17 residues. The sequence was collected from a woman in her twenties or thirties in good health and CMV-seropositive. What was sequenced was PBMCs. V usage is TRBV7-8 and J usage is TRBJ2-2; possible D gene TRBD1, 5 bases. For the CDR3, the DNA is TGTGCCAGCAGCCCACTTTCAGGGCGGTCGAACACCGGGGAGCTGTTTTTT. Encoded protein: CASSPLSGRSNTGELFF.